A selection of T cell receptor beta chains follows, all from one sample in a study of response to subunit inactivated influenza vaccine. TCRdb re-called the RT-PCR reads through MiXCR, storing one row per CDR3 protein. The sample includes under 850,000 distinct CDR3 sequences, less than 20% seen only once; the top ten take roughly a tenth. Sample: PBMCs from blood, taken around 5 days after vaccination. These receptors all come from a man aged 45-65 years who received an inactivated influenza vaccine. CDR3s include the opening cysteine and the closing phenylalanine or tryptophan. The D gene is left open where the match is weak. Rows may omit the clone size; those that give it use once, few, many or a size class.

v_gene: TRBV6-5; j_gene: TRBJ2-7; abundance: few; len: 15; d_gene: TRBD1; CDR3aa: CASSYRDRGGYEQYF; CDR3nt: TGTGCCAGCAGTTACAGAGACAGGGGTGGGTACGAGCAGTACTTC
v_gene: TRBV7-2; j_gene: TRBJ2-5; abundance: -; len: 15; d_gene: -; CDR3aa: CASSSPPGSQETQYF; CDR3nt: TGTGCCAGCAGCTCCCCTCCGGGATCTCAAGAGACCCAGTACTTC
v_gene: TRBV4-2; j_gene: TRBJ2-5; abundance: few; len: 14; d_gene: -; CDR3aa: CASSQEGVQETQYF; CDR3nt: TGTGCCAGCAGCCAAGAAGGAGTCCAAGAGACCCAGTACTTC
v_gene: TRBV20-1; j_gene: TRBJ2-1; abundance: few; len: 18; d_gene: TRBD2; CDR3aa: CSASHHLLSGRAYNEQFF; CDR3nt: TGCAGTGCTAGCCACCACCTACTTAGCGGGAGGGCGTACAATGAGCAGTTCTTC
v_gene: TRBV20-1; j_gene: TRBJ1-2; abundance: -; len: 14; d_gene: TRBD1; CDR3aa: CSARSTGLDGGYTF; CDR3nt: TGCAGTGCTAGATCGACAGGGCTCGACGGTGGCTACACCTTC
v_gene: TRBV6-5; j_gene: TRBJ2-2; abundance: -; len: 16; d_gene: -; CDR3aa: CASSYFGSLITGELFF; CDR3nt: TGTGCCAGCAGTTACTTCGGGAGCCTCATAACCGGGGAGCTGTTTTTT
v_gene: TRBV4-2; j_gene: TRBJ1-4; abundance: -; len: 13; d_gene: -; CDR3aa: CAISPGLSEKLFF; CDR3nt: TGTGCCATCAGCCCTGGGCTTTCTGAAAAACTGTTTTTT
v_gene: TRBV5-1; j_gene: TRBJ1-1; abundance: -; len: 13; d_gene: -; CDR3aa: CASSLGWGAEAFF; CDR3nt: TGCGCCAGCAGCCTAGGCTGGGGTGCTGAAGCTTTCTTT
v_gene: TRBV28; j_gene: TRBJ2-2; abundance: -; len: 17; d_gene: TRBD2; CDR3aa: CASSETGLAGGAGELFF; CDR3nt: TGTGCCAGCAGCGAGACGGGACTAGCGGGAGGGGCCGGGGAGCTGTTTTTT
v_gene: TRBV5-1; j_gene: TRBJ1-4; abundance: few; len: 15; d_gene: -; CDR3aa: CASSLGAGANEKLFF; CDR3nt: TGCGCCAGCAGCTTGGGCGCAGGGGCCAATGAAAAACTGTTTTTT
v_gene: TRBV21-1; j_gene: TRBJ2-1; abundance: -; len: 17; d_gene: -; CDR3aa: CASSKAGSGSDDNEQFF; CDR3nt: TGTGCCAGCAGCAAAGCTGGGAGCGGGAGCGACGACAATGAGCAGTTCTTC
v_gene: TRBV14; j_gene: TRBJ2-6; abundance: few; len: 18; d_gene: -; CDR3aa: CASSQGEILLRRANVLTF; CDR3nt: TGTGCCAGCAGCCAGGGGGAAATACTACTCAGGCGGGCCAACGTCCTGACTTTC
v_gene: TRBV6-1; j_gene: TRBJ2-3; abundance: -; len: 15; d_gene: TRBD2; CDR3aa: CASNVKTSGTDTQYF; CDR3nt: TGTGCCAGCAACGTCAAGACTAGCGGCACAGATACGCAGTATTTT
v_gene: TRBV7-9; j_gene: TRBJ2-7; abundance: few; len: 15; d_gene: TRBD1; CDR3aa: CASSLDWDRGNEQYF; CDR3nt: TGTGCCAGCAGCTTAGATTGGGACAGGGGGAACGAGCAGTACTTC
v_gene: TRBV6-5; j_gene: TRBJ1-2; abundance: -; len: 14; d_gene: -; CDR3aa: CASSYSTGTYGYTF; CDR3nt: TGTGCCAGCAGTTACTCGACGGGCACCTATGGCTACACCTTC
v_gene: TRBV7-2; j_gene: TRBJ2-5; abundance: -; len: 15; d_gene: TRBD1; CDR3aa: CASRLDRGSQETQYF; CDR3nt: TGTGCCAGCAGACTAGACAGGGGGTCCCAAGAGACCCAGTACTTC
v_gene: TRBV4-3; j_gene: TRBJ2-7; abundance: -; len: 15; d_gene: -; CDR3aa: CASSQDARQSYEQYF; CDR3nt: TGCGCCAGCAGCCAAGACGCGCGACAGTCCTACGAGCAGTACTTC
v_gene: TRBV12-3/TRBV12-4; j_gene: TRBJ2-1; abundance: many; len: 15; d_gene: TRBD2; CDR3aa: CASSFRSGRYNEQFF; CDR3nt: TGTGCCAGCAGTTTTCGTAGCGGGCGCTACAATGAGCAGTTCTTC
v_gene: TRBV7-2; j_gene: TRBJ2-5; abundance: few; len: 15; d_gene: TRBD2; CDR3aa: CASSPQGTSQETQYF; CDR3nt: TGTGCCAGCAGCCCGCAGGGGACTAGTCAAGAGACCCAGTACTTC
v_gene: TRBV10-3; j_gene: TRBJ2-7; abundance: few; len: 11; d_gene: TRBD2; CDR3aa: CATLAGREQYF; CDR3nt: TGTGCCACCTTAGCGGGGCGCGAGCAGTACTTC